This T cell receptor beta chain emerged from a study of OX40 agonist ivuxolimab in advanced cancers. V was trimmed by 7 bases and J by 9 bases, leaving 19 bases between them. Germline CDR1 LNHDA, CDR2 SQIVND (reference sequence). This CDR3 region has 15 residues. The method was immunoSEQ multiplex PCR; TCRdb's version includes in-frame clones alone and lacks a portion of them. The repertoire holds 75,000 to 80,000 clones, around 94% seen once, with roughly 20% in the top ten. Blood was sampled at baseline, cycle 4 day 1, and cycle 7 day 1. The TCR originated in an adult with an advanced solid tumor such as melanoma, head and neck, liver or kidney cancer. The chain carries TRBV19 and TRBJ1-6; weak D call: TRBD1 (5 bases). Sequencing was performed on CD4+ or CD8+ T cells sorted from blood, taken in a trial of the OX40 agonist ivuxolimab. In DNA form, the CDR3 reads TGTGCCAGTAACCCCGAGGGAGGGGCCTTTTCACCCCTCCACTTT. It translates to CASNPEGGAFSPLHF.